This T cell receptor beta chain was profiled in a study of blood T cell repertoires in COVID-19. At the level of the study: COVID-19 samples from acute and convalescent phases originated in the United States, Italy and Spain. T cells, B-cell-depleted T cells, or PBMCs provided the cDNA or gDNA that served as material.

The V gene end was trimmed by 6 bases and the J gene end by 1 base; junction bases not matched to a gene: 5. Germline V lookup: CDR1 MNHEY, CDR2 SVGAGI. The length of the CDR3 is 14 residues. How the authors handled the data: The authors estimated nucleated cell counts from reference gene primer amplification. Generated by immunoSEQ multiplex PCR, the TCRdb table keeps only in-frame clones and is missing some. The V and J calls and the clone size are those of that table, but D and trimming were determined from the DNA. The sample holds fewer than 100,000 clones; about nine tenths are singletons and the top ten take over 15%.

This clonotype was sampled from a man aged 80 or over in a cohort sampled during active COVID-19. The chain has TRBV6-5 and TRBJ1-2; 7 positions agree with TRBD1. Sequenced input: peripheral blood. CDR3 coding DNA: TGTGCCAGCAGCTACAGGGACAGTAACTATGGCTACACCTTC. Translation: CASSYRDSNYGYTF.